The present entry profiles one TCR beta chain with its context. Germline-derived CDR1 and CDR2 are SGDLS and YYNGEE. The CDR3 runs 14 residues. Trimming left V 7 bases short and J 5 bases short, with 16 bases between. Authors' analysis steps: Amplified reference gene primers provided the basis for estimating nucleated cell counts. Sequenced by immunoSEQ multiplex PCR; TCRdb stores in-frame clones only, minus some. Clonal size and the V and J genes are those of that table, whereas D and trimming came from the DNA. The sample carries about 72,000 clones, less than 85% recorded once. The sample comes from a study of blood T cell repertoires in COVID-19. Background on the study: Samples representing acute and convalescent COVID-19 were sourced from the United States, Italy and Spain. Sample material is recorded as cDNA or gDNA derived from T cells, B-cell-depleted T cells, or PBMCs.

V is TRBV9 and J is TRBJ1-5; maybe TRBD1 (6 bases). The clonotype was recovered from a woman over 75 with acute or convalescent COVID-19. Sequencing was performed on peripheral blood. The CDR3 DNA reads TGTGCCAGCGCTAAGGGGGACGGATATCAGCCCCAGCATTTT. Translating it yields CASAKGDGYQPQHF.